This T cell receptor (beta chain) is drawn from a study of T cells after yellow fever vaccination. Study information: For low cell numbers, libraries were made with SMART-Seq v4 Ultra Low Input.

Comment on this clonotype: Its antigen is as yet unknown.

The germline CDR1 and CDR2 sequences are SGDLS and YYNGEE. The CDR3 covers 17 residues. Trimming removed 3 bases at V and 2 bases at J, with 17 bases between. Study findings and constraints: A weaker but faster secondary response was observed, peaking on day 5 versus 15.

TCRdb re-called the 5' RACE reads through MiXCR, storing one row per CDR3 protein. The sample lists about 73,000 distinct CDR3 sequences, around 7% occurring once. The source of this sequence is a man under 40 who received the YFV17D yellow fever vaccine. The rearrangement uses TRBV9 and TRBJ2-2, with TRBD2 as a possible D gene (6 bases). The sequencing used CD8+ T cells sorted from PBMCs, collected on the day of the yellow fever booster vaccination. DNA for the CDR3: TGTGCCAGCAGCGCCGGCCTGGGGGGTTTAAACACCGGGGAGCTGTTTTTT. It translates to CASSAGLGGLNTGELFF.